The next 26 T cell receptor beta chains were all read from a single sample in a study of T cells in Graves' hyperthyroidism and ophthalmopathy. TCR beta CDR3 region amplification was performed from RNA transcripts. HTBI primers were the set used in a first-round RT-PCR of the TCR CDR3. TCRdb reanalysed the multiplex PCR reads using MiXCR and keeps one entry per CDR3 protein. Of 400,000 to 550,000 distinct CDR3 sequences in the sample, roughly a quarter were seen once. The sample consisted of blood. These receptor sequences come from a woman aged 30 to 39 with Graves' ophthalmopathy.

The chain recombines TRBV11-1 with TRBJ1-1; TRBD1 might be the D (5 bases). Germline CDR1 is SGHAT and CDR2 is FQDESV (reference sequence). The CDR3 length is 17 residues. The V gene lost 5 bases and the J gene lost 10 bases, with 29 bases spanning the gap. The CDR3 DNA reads TGTGCCAGCAGCCCGGGCGTGGGGGACTCGTATATGACGGTAGCTTTCTTT. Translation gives CASSPGVGDSYMTVAFF. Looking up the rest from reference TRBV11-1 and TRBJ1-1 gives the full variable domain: EAEVAQSPRYKITEKSQAVAFWCDPISGHATLYWYRQILGQGPELLVQFQDESVVDDSQLPKDRFSAERLKGVDSTLKIQPAELGDSAMYLCASSPGVGDSYMTVAFFGQGTRLTVV.

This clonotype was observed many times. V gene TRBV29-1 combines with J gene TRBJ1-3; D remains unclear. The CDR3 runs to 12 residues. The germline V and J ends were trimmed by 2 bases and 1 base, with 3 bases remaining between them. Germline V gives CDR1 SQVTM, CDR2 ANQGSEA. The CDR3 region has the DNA TGCAGCGTTGAAACGTCTGGAAACACCATATATTTT. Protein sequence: CSVETSGNTIYF.

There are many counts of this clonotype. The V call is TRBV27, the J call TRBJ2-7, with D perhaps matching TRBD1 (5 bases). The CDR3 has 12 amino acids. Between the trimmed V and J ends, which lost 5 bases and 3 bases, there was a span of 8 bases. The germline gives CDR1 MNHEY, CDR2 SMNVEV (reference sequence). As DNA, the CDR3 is TGTGCCAGCAGTGCTGACAGCTACGAGCAGTACTTC. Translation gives CASSADSYEQYF.

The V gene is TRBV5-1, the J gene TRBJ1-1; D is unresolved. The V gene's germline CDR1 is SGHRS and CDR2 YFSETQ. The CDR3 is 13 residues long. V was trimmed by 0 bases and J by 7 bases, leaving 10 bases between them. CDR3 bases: TGCGCCAGCAGCTTGGATTCCGTCGGTGAAGCTTTCTTT. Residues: CASSLDSVGEAFF. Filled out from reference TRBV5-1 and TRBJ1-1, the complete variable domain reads KAGVTQTPRYLIKTRGQQVTLSCSPISGHRSVSWYQQTPGQGLQFLFEYFSETQRNKGNFPGRFSGRQFSNSRSEMNVSTLELGDSALYLCASSLDSVGEAFFGQGTRLTVV.

DNA for the CDR3: TGTGCCAGCCGCGACAGGGGGGATGTGAACACCGGGGAGCTGTTTTTT. It yields the protein CASRDRGDVNTGELFF. The chain combines TRBV19 with TRBJ2-2; 9 bases agree with TRBD1. Germline assignment: CDR1 LNHDA and CDR2 SQIVND (reference sequence). The junction had 9 bases not matched to a gene; V was cut back by 9 bases and J by 1 base. There are 16 residues in the CDR3.

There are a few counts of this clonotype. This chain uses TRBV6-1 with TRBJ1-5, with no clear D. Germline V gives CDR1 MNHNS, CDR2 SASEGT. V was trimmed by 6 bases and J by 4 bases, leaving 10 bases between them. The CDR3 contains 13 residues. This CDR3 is CASRPNTNQPQHF. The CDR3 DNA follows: TGTGCCAGCAGACCCAACACGAATCAGCCCCAGCATTTT.

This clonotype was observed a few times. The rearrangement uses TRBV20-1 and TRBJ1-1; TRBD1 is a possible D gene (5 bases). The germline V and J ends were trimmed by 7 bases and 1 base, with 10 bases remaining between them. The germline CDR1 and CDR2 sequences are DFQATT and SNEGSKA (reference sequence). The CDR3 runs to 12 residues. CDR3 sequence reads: CSVSRENTEAFF. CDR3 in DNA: TGCAGTGTTTCCAGGGAGAACACTGAAGCTTTCTTT.

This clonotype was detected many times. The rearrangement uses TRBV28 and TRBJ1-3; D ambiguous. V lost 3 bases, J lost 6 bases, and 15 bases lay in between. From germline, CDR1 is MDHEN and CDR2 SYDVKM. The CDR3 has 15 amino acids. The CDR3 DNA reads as TGTGCCAGCAGTTTGTTCGTGGGCTTTTCAAACACCATATATTTT. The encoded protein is CASSLFVGFSNTIYF.

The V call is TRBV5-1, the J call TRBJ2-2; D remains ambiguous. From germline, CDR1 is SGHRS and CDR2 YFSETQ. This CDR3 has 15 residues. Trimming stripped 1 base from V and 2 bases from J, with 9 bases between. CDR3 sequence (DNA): TGCGCCAGCAGCTTGTGGCAGGATAACACCGGGGAGCTGTTTTTT. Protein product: CASSLWQDNTGELFF.

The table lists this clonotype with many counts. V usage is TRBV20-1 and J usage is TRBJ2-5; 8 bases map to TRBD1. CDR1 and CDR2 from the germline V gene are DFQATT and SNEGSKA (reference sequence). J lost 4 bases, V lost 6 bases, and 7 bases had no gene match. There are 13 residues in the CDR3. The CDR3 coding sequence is TGCAGTGCGCCCGGACAGGGAATAGAGACCCAGTACTTC. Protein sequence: CSAPGQGIETQYF.

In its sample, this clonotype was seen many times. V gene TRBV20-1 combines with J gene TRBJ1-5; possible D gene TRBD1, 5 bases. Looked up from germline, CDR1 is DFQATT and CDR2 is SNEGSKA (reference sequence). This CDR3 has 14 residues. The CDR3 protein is CSGVDRYSNQPQHF. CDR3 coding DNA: TGCAGCGGGGTCGACAGATATAGCAATCAGCCCCAGCATTTT.

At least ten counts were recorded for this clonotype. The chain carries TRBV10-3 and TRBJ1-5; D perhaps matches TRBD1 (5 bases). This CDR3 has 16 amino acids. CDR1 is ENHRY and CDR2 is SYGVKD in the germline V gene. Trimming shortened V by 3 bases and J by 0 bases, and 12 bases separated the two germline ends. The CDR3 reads CAISDQGPYSNQPQHF. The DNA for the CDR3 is TGTGCCATCAGTGACCAGGGACCTTATAGCAATCAGCCCCAGCATTTT.

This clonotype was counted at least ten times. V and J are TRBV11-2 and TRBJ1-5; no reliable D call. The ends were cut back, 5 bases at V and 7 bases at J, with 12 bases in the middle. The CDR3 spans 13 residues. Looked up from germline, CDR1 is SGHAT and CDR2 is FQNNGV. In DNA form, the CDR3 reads TGTGCCAGCAGCCTCTTCCCCTCACAGCCCCAGCATTTT. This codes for CASSLFPSQPQHF.

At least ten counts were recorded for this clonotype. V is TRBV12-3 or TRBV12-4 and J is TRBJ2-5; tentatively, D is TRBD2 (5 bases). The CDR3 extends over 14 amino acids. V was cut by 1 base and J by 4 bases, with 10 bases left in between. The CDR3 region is CASSLGPAGETQYF. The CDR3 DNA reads TGTGCCAGCAGTTTAGGCCCGGCGGGAGAGACCCAGTACTTC.

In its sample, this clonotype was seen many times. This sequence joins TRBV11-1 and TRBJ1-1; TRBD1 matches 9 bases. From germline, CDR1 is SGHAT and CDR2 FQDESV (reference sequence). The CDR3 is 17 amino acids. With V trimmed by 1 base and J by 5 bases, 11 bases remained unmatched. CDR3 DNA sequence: TGTGCCAGCAGCTTAGTGTGGGACAGGGTCCCTCGGACTGAAGCTTTCTTT. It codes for CASSLVWDRVPRTEAFF.

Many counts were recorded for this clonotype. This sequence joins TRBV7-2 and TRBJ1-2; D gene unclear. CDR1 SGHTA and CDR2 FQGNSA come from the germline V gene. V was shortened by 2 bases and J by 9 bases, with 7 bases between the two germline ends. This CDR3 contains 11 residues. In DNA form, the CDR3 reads TGTGCCAGCAGCTTATACGGTAGCTACACCTTC. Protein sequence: CASSLYGSYTF.

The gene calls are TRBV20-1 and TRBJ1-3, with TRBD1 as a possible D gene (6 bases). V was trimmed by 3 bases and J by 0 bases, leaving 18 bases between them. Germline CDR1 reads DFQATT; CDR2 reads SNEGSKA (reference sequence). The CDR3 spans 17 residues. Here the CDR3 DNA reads TGCAGTGCTAGTGGTCCCCAGGGACAATCCTCTGGAAACACCATATATTTT. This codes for CSASGPQGQSSGNTIYF.

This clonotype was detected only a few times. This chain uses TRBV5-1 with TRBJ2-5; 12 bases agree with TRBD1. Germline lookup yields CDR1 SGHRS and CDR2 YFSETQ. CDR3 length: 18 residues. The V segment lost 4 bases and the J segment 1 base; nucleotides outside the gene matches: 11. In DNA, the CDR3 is TGCGCCAGCAGCCGGAGGGGACAGGGGGCGATACCCCAAGAGACCCAGTACTTC. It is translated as CASSRRGQGAIPQETQYF.

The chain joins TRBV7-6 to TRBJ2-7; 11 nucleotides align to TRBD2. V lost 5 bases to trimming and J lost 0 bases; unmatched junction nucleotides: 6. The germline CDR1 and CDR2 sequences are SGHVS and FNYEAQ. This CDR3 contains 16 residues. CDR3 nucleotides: TGTGCCAGCAGCGGTACCGGGACTAGCGGCTCCTACGAGCAGTACTTC. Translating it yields CASSGTGTSGSYEQYF.

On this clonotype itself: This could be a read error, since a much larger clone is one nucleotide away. CDR3 amino acids: CSASRGDHPQHF. The CDR3 region has the DNA TGCAGTGCTAGTCGGGGAGATCATCCCCAGCATTTT. This chain joins TRBV20-1 and TRBJ1-5, with D hard to call. This CDR3 has 12 residues. CDR1 is DFQATT and CDR2 is SNEGSKA in the germline V gene (reference sequence).

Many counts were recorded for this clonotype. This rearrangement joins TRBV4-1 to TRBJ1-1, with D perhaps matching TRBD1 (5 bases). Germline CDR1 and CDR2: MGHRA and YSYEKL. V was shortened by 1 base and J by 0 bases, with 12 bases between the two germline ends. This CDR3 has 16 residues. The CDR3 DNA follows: TGCGCCAGCAGCCAAGGGCGGGGGGGTATGAACACTGAAGCTTTCTTT. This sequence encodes CASSQGRGGMNTEAFF.

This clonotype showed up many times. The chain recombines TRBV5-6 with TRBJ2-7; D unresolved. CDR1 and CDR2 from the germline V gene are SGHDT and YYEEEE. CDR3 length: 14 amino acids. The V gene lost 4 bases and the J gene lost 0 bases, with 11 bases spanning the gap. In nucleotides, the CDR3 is TGTGCCAGCAGCATCGGACGGAGCTCCTACGAGCAGTACTTC. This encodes CASSIGRSSYEQYF. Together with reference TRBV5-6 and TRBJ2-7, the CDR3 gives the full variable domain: DAGVTQSPTHLIKTRGQQVTLRCSPKSGHDTVSWYQQALGQGPQFIFQYYEEEERQRGNFPDRFSGHQFPNYSSELNVNALLLGDSALYLCASSIGRSSYEQYFGPGTRLTVT.

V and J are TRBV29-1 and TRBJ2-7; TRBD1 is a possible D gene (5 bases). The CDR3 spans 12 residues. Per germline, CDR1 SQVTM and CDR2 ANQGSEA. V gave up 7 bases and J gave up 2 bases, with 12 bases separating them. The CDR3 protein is CSGGHPPYEQYF. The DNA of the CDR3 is TGCAGCGGCGGACACCCTCCCTACGAGCAGTACTTC.

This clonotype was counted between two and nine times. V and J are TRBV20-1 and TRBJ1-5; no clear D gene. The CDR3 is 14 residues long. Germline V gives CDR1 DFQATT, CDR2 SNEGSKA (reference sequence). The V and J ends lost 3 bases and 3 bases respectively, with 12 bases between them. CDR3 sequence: CSASIPGPNQPQHF. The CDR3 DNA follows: TGCAGTGCTAGCATCCCAGGACCCAATCAGCCCCAGCATTTT.

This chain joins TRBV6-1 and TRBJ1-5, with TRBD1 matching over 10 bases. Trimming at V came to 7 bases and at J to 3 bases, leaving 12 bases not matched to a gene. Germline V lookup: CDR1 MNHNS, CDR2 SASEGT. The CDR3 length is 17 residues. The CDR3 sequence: CASTKAAGQGINQPQHF. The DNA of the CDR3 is TGTGCCAGCACTAAAGCGGCGGGACAGGGGATCAATCAGCCCCAGCATTTT.

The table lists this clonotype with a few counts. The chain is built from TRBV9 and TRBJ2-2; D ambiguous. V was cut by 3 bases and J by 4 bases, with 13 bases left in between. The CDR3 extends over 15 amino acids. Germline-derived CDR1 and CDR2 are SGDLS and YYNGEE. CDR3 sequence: CASSGARFSTGELFF. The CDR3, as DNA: TGTGCCAGCAGCGGAGCTAGGTTTAGCACCGGGGAGCTGTTTTTT.